This TCR beta chain comes out of a study of CD8 T cells in ankylosing spondylitis. Regarding this clonotype: The antigen is unknown.

Between the trimmed V and J ends, which lost 4 bases and 6 bases, there was a span of 22 bases. CDR1 and CDR2 (germline): SGDLS, YYNGEE. The CDR3 spans 17 residues. Whole-study findings and limits: Matched ankylosing spondylitis synovial fluid reportedly contained a significantly enriched population of disease-linked clones. Reports of some motif variants in reactive arthritis synovial fluid and blood predate this one. Within ankylosing spondylitis blood, a TCR beta motif made up of several highly homologous variants appeared to be characteristic.

Quantitative molecular-barcoded 5'-RACE generated the TCR beta libraries. MiXCR, applied by TCRdb to the 5' RACE reads, yields one record per CDR3 protein. The sample shows 300,000 to 400,000 distinct CDR3 sequences, about a fifth of them seen only once. The TCR comes from a male donor with ankylosing spondylitis. The chain employs TRBV9 and TRBJ2-2; D not resolved. The specimen sequenced was blood, either unsorted or a sorted T cell fraction (not recorded which). CDR3 in amino acids: CASSKTNTASGSGELFF. The DNA of the CDR3 is TGTGCCAGCAGCAAAACTAATACCGCGTCCGGCTCCGGGGAGCTGTTTTTT.